Listed below are T cell receptor beta chains from one sample, sequenced in a study of PD-1 blockade in classical Hodgkin lymphoma. Sequencing was performed with immunoSEQ multiplex PCR; in TCRdb, only in-frame clones are kept and a portion is missing. In the table there are about 46,000 clones, roughly 80% of which are singletons. Material: peripheral blood mononuclear cells (PBMCs), obtained before the fourth cycle of nivolumab. The receptors stem from a human donor with classical Hodgkin lymphoma. CDR3s include the opening cysteine and the closing phenylalanine or tryptophan. The D gene is left open where the match is weak. Rows may omit the clone size; those that give it use once, few, many or a size class.

CASSLLVGTGVGQYF,TGTGCCAGCAGCCTCCTGGTGGGGACGGGAGTAGGGCAGTACTTC,15,NA,TRBJ2-7,NA,TRBV7-8
CASSPATVRRETQYF,TGTGCCAGCTCACCGGCGACAGTCAGGAGGGAGACCCAGTACTTC,15,NA,TRBJ2-5,NA,TRBV18
CASTQGWGVDGYTF,TGTGCCAGCACCCAAGGGTGGGGGGTCGATGGCTACACCTTC,14,NA,TRBJ1-2,NA,TRBV9
CASSVNSGNTIYF,TGTGCCAGCAGCGTGAACTCTGGAAACACCATATATTTT,13,few,TRBJ1-3,NA,TRBV9
CASSAYNGDQYF,TGTGCCAGCAGCGCTTACAACGGCGACCAGTACTTC,12,NA,TRBJ2-5,NA,TRBV7-2
CASSPGPSQPQHF,TGTGCCAGCAGCCCAGGACCCTCGCAACCCCAGCATTTT,13,NA,TRBJ1-5,NA,TRBV7-9
CASSDTGTEAFF,TGCGCCAGCAGCGACACGGGCACTGAAGCTTTCTTT,12,NA,TRBJ1-1,NA,TRBV10-1
CASSLRLAGETQYF,TGTGCCAGCAGTTTACGACTAGCGGGAGAGACCCAGTACTTC,14,few,TRBJ2-5,TRBD2,TRBV27
CASSEDRAGELFF,TGTGCCAGCAGTGAGGACAGGGCCGGGGAGCTGTTTTTT,13,NA,TRBJ2-2,TRBD1,TRBV6-4
CASSLGESYGYTF,TGTGCCAGCAGCTTGGGGGAATCCTATGGCTACACCTTC,13,few,TRBJ1-2,NA,TRBV5-6
CASSSKQESQETQYF,TGTGCCAGCAGTTCTAAACAGGAATCGCAAGAGACCCAGTACTTC,15,once,TRBJ2-5,NA,TRBV2
CASSPLKGIYGYTF,TGTGCCAGCTCACCACTTAAAGGGATCTATGGCTACACCTTC,14,NA,TRBJ1-2,NA,TRBV18
CASSVEGGQETQYF,TGTGCCAGCAGCGTAGAAGGAGGGCAAGAGACCCAGTACTTC,14,NA,TRBJ2-5,NA,TRBV9
CASSRGSLEGEQFF,TGCGCCAGCAGCCGCGGGTCTTTGGAGGGCGAGCAGTTCTTC,14,NA,TRBJ2-1,NA,TRBV4-1
CASRQNTEAFF,TGTGCCAGCAGACAAAACACTGAAGCTTTCTTT,11,few,TRBJ1-1,NA,TRBV25-1
CASSTPGGGSSYNEQFF,TGTGCCAGCAGCACCCCAGGGGGGGGGAGCTCCTACAATGAGCAGTTCTTC,17,NA,TRBJ2-1,NA,TRBV28
CASSLVVRHNEQFF,TGTGCCAGCAGCTTGGTGGTAAGGCACAATGAGCAGTTCTTC,14,NA,TRBJ2-1,NA,TRBV5-5
CASSQIGGWADTQYF,TGTGCCAGCAGCCAAATCGGGGGATGGGCAGATACGCAGTATTTT,15,NA,TRBJ2-3,NA,TRBV4-2
CASSEAGRGGYEQYF,TGTGCCAGCAGTGAAGCAGGCAGGGGGGGGTACGAGCAGTACTTC,15,NA,TRBJ2-7,NA,TRBV6-1
CASSLFPARNEQFF,TGTGCCAGCAGTTTATTCCCAGCCCGCAATGAGCAGTTCTTC,14,few,TRBJ2-1,NA,TRBV28
CASTIGGDTNSPLHF,TGTGCCAGCACCATAGGGGGGGACACAAATTCACCCCTCCACTTT,15,NA,TRBJ1-6,NA,TRBV9
CASSLIGYGYTF,TGTGCCAGCAGCTTAATCGGCTATGGCTACACCTTC,12,NA,TRBJ1-2,NA,TRBV7-2
CASSYSGSLYEQYF,TGTGCCAGCAGTTACTCAGGGTCGCTCTACGAGCAGTACTTC,14,NA,TRBJ2-7,NA,TRBV6-5
CASSRPPTEAFF,TGTGCCAGCAGCCGGCCCCCCACTGAAGCTTTCTTT,12,once,TRBJ1-1,NA,TRBV6-5
CASRGGGGDTQYF,TGTGCCAGCAGGGGGGGTGGAGGAGATACGCAGTATTTT,13,NA,TRBJ2-3,NA,TRBV2
CASSLAVARASTDTQYF,TGCGCCAGCAGCCTTGCGGTCGCCCGTGCTAGCACAGATACGCAGTATTTT,17,NA,TRBJ2-3,NA,TRBV4-3
CASSLGPGTVNEQFF,TGTGCCAGCAGCTTAGGCCCCGGGACAGTCAATGAGCAGTTCTTC,15,NA,TRBJ2-1,TRBD1,TRBV7-9
CASGELYGSGQETQYF,TGTGCCAGCGGGGAGCTTTATGGCTCGGGGCAAGAGACCCAGTACTTC,16,NA,TRBJ2-5,NA,TRBV2
CASSLASARGGNTIYF,TGCGCCAGCAGCTTGGCCAGCGCTCGGGGCGGAAACACCATATATTTT,16,NA,TRBJ1-3,NA,TRBV5-1